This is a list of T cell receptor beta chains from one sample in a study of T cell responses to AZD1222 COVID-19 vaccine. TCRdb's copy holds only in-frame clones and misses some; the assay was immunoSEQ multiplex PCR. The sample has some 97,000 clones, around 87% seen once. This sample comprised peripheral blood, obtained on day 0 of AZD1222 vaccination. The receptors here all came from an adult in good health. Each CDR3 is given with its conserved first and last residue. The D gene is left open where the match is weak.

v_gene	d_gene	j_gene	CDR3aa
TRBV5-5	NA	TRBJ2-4	CASSLENIQYF
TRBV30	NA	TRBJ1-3	CAWNLGRIGNTIYF
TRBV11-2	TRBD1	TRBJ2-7	CASIDRAGYEQYF
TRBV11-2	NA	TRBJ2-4	CASSTDQNIQYF
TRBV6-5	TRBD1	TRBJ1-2	CASSYTGQGGSYGYTF
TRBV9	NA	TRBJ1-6	CASSVEGGLNSPLHF
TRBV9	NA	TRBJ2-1	CASSVEAYYNEQFF
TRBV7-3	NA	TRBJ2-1	CASSLYGAYNEQFF
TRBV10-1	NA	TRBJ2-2	CASSEKGHSLNTGELFF
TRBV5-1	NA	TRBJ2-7	CASSLGPGIAYEQYF
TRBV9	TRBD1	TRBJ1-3	CASSVGDRGYTIYF